This TCR beta chain was obtained from a study of shared clonotypes between healthy human individuals. This CDR3 region has 14 residues. The V gene end was trimmed by 7 bases and the J gene end by 9 bases; junction bases not matched to a gene: 8. Germline V gives CDR1 MNHEY, CDR2 SMNVEV (reference sequence). Those who donated were healthy HIV-negative adults, with no recent acute infections or vaccinations reported. Deep was the level used in running the assay. Method: immunoSEQ multiplex PCR; TCRdb's copy keeps in-frame clones and lacks some. The sample includes more than 2,000,000 clones, roughly 93% seen only once; the top ten take 0.35% to 0.45%.

Specimen: naive CD4+ T cells from PBMCs. This sample's subset: CD45RA+ positively selected. This clonotype was obtained from a man between 18 and 35 years old in good health. Some clones in this sample may be carry-over from other donors' samples. The chain has TRBV27 and TRBJ1-6; 8 nucleotides match TRBD1. CDR3 sequence: CASTLRTGSSPLHF. Here the CDR3 DNA reads TGTGCCAGCACCCTCAGGACAGGGAGTTCACCCCTCCACTTT.